Shown below are 28 T cell receptor beta chains from a single sample sequenced in a study of neurological immune-mediated disorders. Using its own MiXCR run on the 5' RACE reads, TCRdb lists one record per CDR3 protein. Among 70,000 or so distinct CDR3 sequences listed, 2.5% to 3.5% were seen once. The specimen was PBMCs. The receptors originated from a woman aged 45-60 years with multiple sclerosis.

Ten or more counts support this clonotype. This rearrangement joins TRBV20-1 to TRBJ2-1, with a possible D match to TRBD2 (6 bases). Looked up from germline, CDR1 is DFQATT and CDR2 is SNEGSKA (reference sequence). V lost 4 bases to trimming and J lost 0 bases, with 10 bases between them. The CDR3 is 14 residues long. CDR3: CSAISGSSYNEQFF. The CDR3, as DNA: TGCAGTGCTATTTCCGGGAGCTCCTACAATGAGCAGTTCTTC.

The table lists this clonotype with many counts. The CDR3 DNA reads TGTGCCACGATAGGCGGCGGGAGGTTAAACAATGAGCAGTTCTTC. Protein sequence: CATIGGGRLNNEQFF. The chain is built from TRBV10-3 and TRBJ2-1; 8 bases are shared with TRBD2. Germline loops: CDR1 ENHRY, CDR2 SYGVKD. The ends lost 10 bases at V and 5 bases at J; junction bases unmatched: 13. The CDR3 contains 15 residues.

In this sample, this clonotype turned up many times. The rearrangement joins TRBV5-1 to TRBJ2-5, with D perhaps assigned TRBD1 or TRBD2 (5 bases each). CDR1 SGHRS and CDR2 YFSETQ come from the germline V gene. V lost 7 bases and J lost 2, with 15 bases in between. This CDR3 spans 14 amino acids. The CDR3 DNA reads TGCGCCAGCCGAAGGGGAGTAATACAAGAGACCCAGTACTTC. Translation: CASRRGVIQETQYF. The whole variable domain, remainder taken from reference TRBV5-1 and TRBJ2-5, is KAGVTQTPRYLIKTRGQQVTLSCSPISGHRSVSWYQQTPGQGLQFLFEYFSETQRNKGNFPGRFSGRQFSNSRSEMNVSTLELGDSALYLCASRRGVIQETQYFGPGTRLLVL.

Of note for this clonotype: Given a much more abundant clone one base away, this may be a read error. This chain joins TRBV29-1 and TRBJ2-2; D could derive from TRBD1 or TRBD2 (5 bases each). Germline V gene sequence: CDR1 SQVTM, CDR2 ANQGSEA. CDR3 size: 15 residues. The CDR3 reads CSVNLGTKNTVELFF. Here the CDR3 DNA reads TGCAGCGTTAATCTCGGGACGAAGAACACCGTGGAGCTGTTTTTT.

This clonotype was detected ten times or more. The CDR3 DNA reads TGTGCCAGCAGCTTAGGCGGGAGGGCCATCTACGAGCAGTACTTC. Its protein is CASSLGGRAIYEQYF. The chain combines TRBV7-2 with TRBJ2-7; 9 nucleotides agree with TRBD2. Germline-derived CDR1 and CDR2 are SGHTA and FQGNSA. J lost 3 bases, V lost 1 base, and 4 bases had no gene match. The CDR3 spans 15 residues.

Many counts were recorded for this clonotype. The chain uses TRBV9 and TRBJ2-6; 9 nucleotides match TRBD1. The V and J ends lost 0 bases and 4 bases, in that order; junction bases with no gene match: 14. The germline CDR1 and CDR2 sequences are SGDLS and YYNGEE. The CDR3 runs to 20 residues. As DNA, the CDR3 is TGTGCCAGCAGCGTAGCACCTACCGGGACAGGGACACCCGGGGCCAACGTCCTGACTTTC. Residues: CASSVAPTGTGTPGANVLTF.

In this sample, this clonotype turned up many times. This chain connects TRBV21-1 to TRBJ2-3; the D call in the table, TRBD1, was not verified against the DNA. TRBV21-1 constitutes a pseudogene. The CDR3 covers 15 residues. CDR3 DNA sequence: TGTGCCAGCCCCCCAAGGTCTAGGAGCACAGATACGCAGTATTTT. This gives the protein CASPPRSRSTDTQYF.

This clonotype was detected ten times or more. The chain uses TRBV10-3 and TRBJ2-1, with 8 bases matching TRBD2. Germline V gene sequence: CDR1 ENHRY, CDR2 SYGVKD. Trimming removed 3 bases from V and 0 bases from J; junction bases left unmatched: 7. The CDR3 has 17 amino acids. The CDR3: CAISDPVAGSSYNEQFF. Here the CDR3 DNA reads TGTGCCATCAGTGATCCCGTAGCGGGAAGCTCCTACAATGAGCAGTTCTTC.

This clonotype was recorded many times. This chain uses TRBV5-1 with TRBJ2-2; no clear D gene. The CDR3 sequence is 12 residues long. Trimming stripped 5 bases from V and 4 bases from J, with 6 bases between. Germline V lookup: CDR1 SGHRS, CDR2 YFSETQ. The CDR3 region has the DNA TGCGCCAGCAGAGGAAGCACCGGGGAGCTGTTTTTT. Its protein is CASRGSTGELFF.

Ten or more counts support this clonotype. The rearrangement joins TRBV15 to TRBJ2-2; 14 nucleotides line up with TRBD2. Losses at the gene ends were 5 bases for V and 8 bases for J; bases not matched to a gene: 7. CDR1 is LNHNV and CDR2 is YYDKDF in the germline V gene (reference sequence). This CDR3 spans 16 amino acids. The CDR3 loop is CATSDMGLAGAGELFF. CDR3 sequence (DNA): TGTGCCACCAGCGATATGGGACTAGCGGGAGCTGGGGAGCTGTTTTTT.

There are many counts of this clonotype. This chain connects TRBV5-1 to TRBJ2-2; 9 bases are shared with TRBD1. The CDR3 consists of 16 residues. Germline CDR1 and CDR2: SGHRS and YFSETQ. V lost 3 bases and J lost 6; bases outside the gene matches: 9. As DNA, the CDR3 is TGCGCCAGCAGCTCCACAGGGGGCGCAGAATCCGGGGAGCTGTTTTTT. Amino acids: CASSSTGGAESGELFF.

In this sample, this clonotype turned up many times. The chain is built from TRBV20-1 and TRBJ2-1, with TRBD1 as a possible D gene (6 bases). This CDR3 contains 14 residues. V dropped 4 bases and J dropped 0 bases, with 10 bases sitting between them. CDR1 is DFQATT and CDR2 is SNEGSKA in the germline V gene (reference sequence). CDR3 bases: TGCAGTGCTAAACAGGGTAACTCCTACAATGAGCAGTTCTTC. Encoded protein: CSAKQGNSYNEQFF.

This clonotype was observed at least ten times. The rearrangement links TRBV6-1 to TRBJ2-7, with D unclear. V lost 2 bases, J lost 3 bases, and 14 bases lay in between. The CDR3 spans 15 residues. Germline V gene sequence: CDR1 MNHNS, CDR2 SASEGT. The CDR3 coding sequence is TGTGCCAGCAGTGAATCGGCAGGCCTAAACTACGAGCAGTACTTC. This sequence encodes CASSESAGLNYEQYF.

This clonotype appeared a few times. A much larger clone lies a single base off, so this may be a read error. The rearrangement uses TRBV18 and TRBJ2-5; 8 bases are shared with TRBD1. This CDR3 has 14 amino acids. CDR1 is KGHSH, CDR2 LQKENI, per germline. The CDR3 nucleotides are TGTGCCAGCTCACCCGAGACAGGGGAAGAGAACCAGTACTTC. This translates into CASSPETGEENQYF.

The rearrangement links TRBV27 to TRBJ2-1, with D hard to call. Germline lookup yields CDR1 MNHEY and CDR2 SMNVEV (reference sequence). The CDR3 totals 12 residues. In DNA, the CDR3 is TGTGTTAGCAGTAAAAATCTTCGGGAGCAGTTCTTC. It specifies CVSSKNLREQFF.

This clonotype was recorded many times. The CDR3 region has the DNA TGCAGTGCTAGGGCTTGGCTAGCGGGGGACAATGAGCAGTTCTTC. It encodes CSARAWLAGDNEQFF. The rearrangement uses TRBV20-1 and TRBJ2-1, with TRBD2 matching over 10 bases. This CDR3 comprises 15 residues. With 3 bases clipped from V and 5 bases from J, the junction kept 7 bases outside the gene matches. The germline gives CDR1 DFQATT, CDR2 SNEGSKA (reference sequence).

The table lists this clonotype with many counts. The chain is built from TRBV6-5 and TRBJ2-1; D possibly corresponds to TRBD2 (6 bases). The CDR3 sequence is 14 residues long. CDR1 and CDR2 from the germline V gene are MNHEY and SVGAGI. V lost 2 bases and J lost 4, with 9 bases in between. The CDR3 bases are TGTGCCAGCAGTTACGGCGGAGGGTACAATGAGCAGTTCTTC. Translation: CASSYGGGYNEQFF.

This clonotype was seen a handful of times. J is TRBJ2-1 and V is TRBV18, with D perhaps TRBD1 or TRBD2 (5 bases each). The V gene lost 2 bases and the J gene lost 9 bases, with 14 bases spanning the gap. This CDR3 region has 14 residues. Germline CDR1 and CDR2: KGHSH and LQKENI. The CDR3 protein is CASSPWDLGPEQFF. The CDR3 bases are TGTGCCAGCTCACCATGGGACCTCGGACCTGAGCAGTTCTTC.

This clonotype has a count of ten or more. The gene calls are TRBV29-1 and TRBJ2-3; TRBD1 aligns across 9 bases. V was pared by 2 bases and J by 3 bases, with 6 bases of the junction left unmatched. The CDR3 is made up of 15 amino acids. Germline CDR1 SQVTM, CDR2 ANQGSEA. CDR3 protein: CSVERGTGMTDTQYF. DNA for the CDR3: TGCAGCGTTGAAAGGGGGACAGGGATGACAGATACGCAGTATTTT.

This clonotype was recorded at least ten times. This chain joins TRBV5-1 and TRBJ2-2, with D uncertain. V was cut by 0 bases and J by 1 base, with 7 bases left in between. Germline CDR1 SGHRS, CDR2 YFSETQ. The CDR3 spans 15 residues. CDR3 nucleotides: TGCGCCAGCAGCTTGGCCGTTCGGAACACCGGGGAGCTGTTTTTT. It translates to CASSLAVRNTGELFF. The complete variable domain, with remaining parts taken from reference TRBV5-1 and TRBJ2-2, reads KAGVTQTPRYLIKTRGQQVTLSCSPISGHRSVSWYQQTPGQGLQFLFEYFSETQRNKGNFPGRFSGRQFSNSRSEMNVSTLELGDSALYLCASSLAVRNTGELFFGEGSRLTVL.

This clonotype was seen repeatedly, ten times or more. The V call is TRBV20-1, the J call TRBJ2-7, with 10 bases fitting TRBD2. The CDR3 spans 16 residues. The germline gives CDR1 DFQATT, CDR2 SNEGSKA (reference sequence). Trimming took 2 bases from V and 2 from J; bases not matched to a gene: 9. CDR3 residues: CSARSPAGLAAYEQYF. In DNA form, the CDR3 reads TGCAGTGCTAGATCTCCGGCTGGACTAGCGGCCTACGAGCAGTACTTC.

This clonotype was recorded a few times. This chain links TRBV28 with TRBJ1-1; the D gene is possibly TRBD1 (5 bases). Germline V CDR1 and CDR2: MDHEN, SYDVKM. The length of the CDR3 is 14 residues. Trimming took 4 bases from V and 2 from J, leaving 11 bases between them. CDR3 nucleotides: TGTGCCAGCAGTTCACCGGGGCTCAACACTGAAGCTTTCTTT. It is translated as CASSSPGLNTEAFF.

Details on this clonotype: A read error is possible here, since a much larger clone lies one base away. This chain connects TRBV20-1 to TRBJ1-4; no reliable D call. Germline assignment: CDR1 DFQATT and CDR2 SNEGSKA (reference sequence). CDR3 length: 13 residues. CDR3 residues: CSDRRTTNEKLFF. The CDR3 coding sequence is TGCAGTGATAGAAGGACAACTAATGAAAAACTGTTTTTT.

Concerning this clonotype itself: As the CDR3 is not closed by the conserved phenylalanine or tryptophan, this likely results from a read error. V and J are TRBV12-3 or TRBV12-4 and TRBJ1-6, with 10 bases identical to TRBD1. V lost 6 bases, J lost 5 bases, and 4 bases stayed unmatched. The CDR3 spans 15 residues. This CDR3 reads CASSDRGLHNSPLHN. CDR3 nucleotide sequence: TGTGCCAGCAGCGACAGGGGGCTACATAATTCACCCCTCCACAAT.

At least ten counts were recorded for this clonotype. The chain employs TRBV6-1 and TRBJ1-5; the match to TRBD1 covers 9 bases. This CDR3 has 13 amino acids. The V gene's germline CDR1 is MNHNS and CDR2 SASEGT. V shed 4 bases and J 7 bases; nucleotides not matched to a gene: 2. CDR3 nucleotide sequence: TGTGCCAGCAGTGCCACAGGGGGCCAGCCCCAGCATTTT. Protein: CASSATGGQPQHF.

The sample holds many counts of this clonotype. V is TRBV7-2 and J is TRBJ2-1; D unresolved. Germline V gene lookup returns CDR1 SGHTA and CDR2 FQGNSA. V dropped 0 bases and J dropped 7 bases, with 7 bases sitting between them. The CDR3 consists of 13 residues. CDR3 DNA: TGTGCCAGCAGCTTAGCCTTCGGGAATGAGCAGTTCTTC. This translates into CASSLAFGNEQFF.

This clonotype was counted many times. This chain uses TRBV5-1 with TRBJ2-1; D is perhaps TRBD1 or TRBD2 (5 bases each). Trimming took 4 bases from V and 4 from J, leaving 6 bases between them. The CDR3 has 12 residues. Per germline, CDR1 SGHRS and CDR2 YFSETQ. The CDR3 protein is CASSGGYNEQFF. The CDR3 nucleotides are TGCGCCAGCAGCGGGGGATACAATGAGCAGTTCTTC.

This clonotype was recorded many times. The V and J genes are TRBV18 and TRBJ2-7; TRBD2 might be the D (5 bases). The V gene lost 3 bases and the J gene lost 3 bases, with 15 bases spanning the gap. CDR1 is KGHSH and CDR2 is LQKENI in the germline V gene. This CDR3 has 15 residues. The chain's CDR3 is CASSPRTTRGYEQYF. CDR3 bases: TGTGCCAGCTCACCCCGGACGACCCGGGGCTACGAGCAGTACTTC.